This T cell receptor (beta chain) was sequenced for a study of cytomegalovirus exposure and HLA in healthy donors. PCR amplification relied on 60 Vbeta primers (plus 13 Jbeta primers). Libraries were prepared by immunoSEQ multiplex PCR; TCRdb keeps only in-frame clonotypes and omits some of them. The sample has over 100,000 clones, around 73% seen once; the top ten hold about 1.7%. CDR1 and CDR2 from the germline V gene are SGDLS and YYNGEE. Trimming took 3 bases from V and 3 from J; bases not matched to a gene: 7. The CDR3 has 16 amino acids. The receptor was derived from a woman aged 40 to 49 in good health and CMV-seronegative. This chain joins TRBV9 and TRBJ2-2; 8 bases line up with TRBD2. The sequencing sample was made of PBMCs. Written as DNA, the CDR3 is TGTGCCAGCAGCGCCCGGGCGGGAGGAGACACCGGGGAGCTGTTTTTT. Encoded protein: CASSARAGGDTGELFF.